This record concerns one TCR beta chain sequence. This specimen belongs to a study of blood T cell repertoires in COVID-19. For the study at large: Some COVID-19 samples were acute and others convalescent; all came from the United States, Italy and Spain. The cDNA or gDNA used as material had been derived from T cells, B-cell-depleted T cells, or PBMCs.

The germline V gene encodes CDR1 MGHRA and CDR2 YSYEKL. CDR3 size: 18 residues. V was cut by 0 bases and J by 3 bases, with 18 bases left in between. Original processing notes: By means of reference gene primer amplification, nucleated cell counts were estimated. The data were produced by immunoSEQ multiplex PCR, yet TCRdb's version contains in-frame clones alone and is incomplete. V and J calls and clone size are given by that table; D and trimming were obtained from the DNA. The data hold just over 95,000 clones, with approximately 90% observed a single time. Input material: peripheral blood. The chain carries TRBV4-1 and TRBJ1-3, with a possible D match to TRBD1 (5 bases). This TCR came from a human donor in a cohort sampled during active COVID-19. The CDR3 DNA sequence: TGCGCCAGCAGCCAAGAAGGCCAGGGCTATCTGCTTGGAAACACCATATATTTT. As protein: CASSQEGQGYLLGNTIYF.